This T cell receptor (beta chain) stems from a study of T cell responses to AZD1222 COVID-19 vaccine. Some clones are missing from TCRdb's copy, which holds only in-frame ones; the method was immunoSEQ multiplex PCR. This table has around 83,000 clones, roughly nine tenths appearing once. Looked up from germline, CDR1 is MDHEN and CDR2 is SYDVKM. The CDR3 extends over 12 amino acids. V was pared by 5 bases and J by 14 bases, with 9 bases of the junction left unmatched. This material consisted of peripheral blood, taken 28 days after the second AZD1222 dose. The rearrangement uses TRBV28 and TRBJ2-3; TRBD2 agrees at 8 bases. The sequence came from an adult who received the AZD1222 COVID-19 vaccine. CDR3 protein: CASSMERGRGYF. CDR3 nucleotides: TGTGCCAGCAGTATGGAGCGGGGGCGGGGGTATTTT.